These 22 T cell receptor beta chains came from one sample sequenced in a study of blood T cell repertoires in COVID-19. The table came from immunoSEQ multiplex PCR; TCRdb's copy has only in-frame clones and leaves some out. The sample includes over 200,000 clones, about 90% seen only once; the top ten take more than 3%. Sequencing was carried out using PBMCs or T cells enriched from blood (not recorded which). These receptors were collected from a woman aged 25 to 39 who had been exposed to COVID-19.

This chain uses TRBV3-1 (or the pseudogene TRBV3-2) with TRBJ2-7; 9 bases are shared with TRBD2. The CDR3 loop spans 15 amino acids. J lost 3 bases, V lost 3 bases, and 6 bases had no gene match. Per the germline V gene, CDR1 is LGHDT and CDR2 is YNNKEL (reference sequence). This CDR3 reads CASSHRLADDYEQYF. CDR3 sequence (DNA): TGTGCCAGCAGCCATAGACTAGCGGATGACTACGAGCAGTACTTC.

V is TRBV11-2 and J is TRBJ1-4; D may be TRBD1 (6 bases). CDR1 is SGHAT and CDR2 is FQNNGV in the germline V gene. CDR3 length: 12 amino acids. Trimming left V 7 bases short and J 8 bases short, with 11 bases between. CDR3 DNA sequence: TGTGCCAGCAAACAGGGTGGGGAAAAACTGTTTTTT. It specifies CASKQGGEKLFF.

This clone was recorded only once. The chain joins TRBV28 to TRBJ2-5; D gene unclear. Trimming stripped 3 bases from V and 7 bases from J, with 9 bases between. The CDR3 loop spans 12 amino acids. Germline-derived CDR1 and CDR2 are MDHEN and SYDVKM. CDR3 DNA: TGTGCCAGCAGTTTGTTTCTAGGGACCCAGTACTTC. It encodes CASSLFLGTQYF.

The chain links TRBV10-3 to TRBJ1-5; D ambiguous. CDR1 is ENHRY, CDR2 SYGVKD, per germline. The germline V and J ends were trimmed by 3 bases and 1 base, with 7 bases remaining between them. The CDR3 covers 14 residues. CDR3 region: CAISETGSNQPQHF. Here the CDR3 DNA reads TGTGCCATCAGTGAAACGGGGAGCAATCAGCCCCAGCATTTT.

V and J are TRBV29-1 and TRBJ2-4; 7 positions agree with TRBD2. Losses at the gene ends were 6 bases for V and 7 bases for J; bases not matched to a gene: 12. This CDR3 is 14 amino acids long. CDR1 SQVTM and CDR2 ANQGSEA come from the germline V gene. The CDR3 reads CSVYTSARPNIQYF. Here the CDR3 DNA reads TGCAGCGTCTATACTAGCGCCAGACCCAACATTCAGTACTTC.

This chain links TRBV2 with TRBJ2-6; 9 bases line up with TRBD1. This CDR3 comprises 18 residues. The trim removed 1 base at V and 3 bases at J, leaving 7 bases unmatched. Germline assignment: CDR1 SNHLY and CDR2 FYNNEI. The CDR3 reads CASSEVRDRVIGANVLTF. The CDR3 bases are TGTGCCAGCAGTGAAGTCCGGGACAGGGTTATTGGGGCCAACGTCCTGACTTTC.

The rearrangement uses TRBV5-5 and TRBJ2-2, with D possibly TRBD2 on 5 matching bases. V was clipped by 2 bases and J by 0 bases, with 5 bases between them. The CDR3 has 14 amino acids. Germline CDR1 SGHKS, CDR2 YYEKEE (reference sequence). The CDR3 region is CASSFGANTGELFF. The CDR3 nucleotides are TGTGCCAGCAGCTTCGGGGCGAACACCGGGGAGCTGTTTTTT.

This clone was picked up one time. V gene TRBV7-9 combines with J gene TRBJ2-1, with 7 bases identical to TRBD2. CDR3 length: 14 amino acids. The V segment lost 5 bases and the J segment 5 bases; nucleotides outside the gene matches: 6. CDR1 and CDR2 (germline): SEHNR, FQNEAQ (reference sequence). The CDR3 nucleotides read TGTGCCAGCAGCCCGGGACTACCTAACAATGAGCAGTTCTTC. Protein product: CASSPGLPNNEQFF.

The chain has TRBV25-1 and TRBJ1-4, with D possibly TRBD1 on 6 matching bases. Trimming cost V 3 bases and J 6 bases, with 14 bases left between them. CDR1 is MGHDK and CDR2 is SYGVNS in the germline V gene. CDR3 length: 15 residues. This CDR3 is CASSDTGLGDEKLFF. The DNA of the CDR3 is TGTGCCAGCAGTGACACAGGGCTGGGGGATGAAAAACTGTTTTTT.

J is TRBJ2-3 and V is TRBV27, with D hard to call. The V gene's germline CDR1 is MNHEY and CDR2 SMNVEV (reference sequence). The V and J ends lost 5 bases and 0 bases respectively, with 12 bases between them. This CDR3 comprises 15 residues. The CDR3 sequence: CASSLYPTSTDTQYF. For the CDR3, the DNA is TGTGCCAGCAGTCTGTACCCGACTAGCACAGATACGCAGTATTTT.

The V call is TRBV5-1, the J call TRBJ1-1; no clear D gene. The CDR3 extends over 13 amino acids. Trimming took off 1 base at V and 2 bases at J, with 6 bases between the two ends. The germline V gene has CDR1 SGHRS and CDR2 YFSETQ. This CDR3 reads CASSLFSNTEAFF. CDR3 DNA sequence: TGCGCCAGCAGCTTGTTTAGTAACACTGAAGCTTTCTTT. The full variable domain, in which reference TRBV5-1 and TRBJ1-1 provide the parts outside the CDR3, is KAGVTQTPRYLIKTRGQQVTLSCSPISGHRSVSWYQQTPGQGLQFLFEYFSETQRNKGNFPGRFSGRQFSNSRSEMNVSTLELGDSALYLCASSLFSNTEAFFGQGTRLTVV.

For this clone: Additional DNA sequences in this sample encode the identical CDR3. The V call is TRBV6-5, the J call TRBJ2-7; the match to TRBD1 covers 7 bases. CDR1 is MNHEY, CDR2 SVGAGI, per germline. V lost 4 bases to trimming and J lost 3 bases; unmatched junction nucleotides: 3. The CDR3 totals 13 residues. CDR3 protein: CASSLGQSYEQYF. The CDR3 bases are TGTGCCAGCAGTTTGGGACAGAGCTACGAGCAGTACTTC.

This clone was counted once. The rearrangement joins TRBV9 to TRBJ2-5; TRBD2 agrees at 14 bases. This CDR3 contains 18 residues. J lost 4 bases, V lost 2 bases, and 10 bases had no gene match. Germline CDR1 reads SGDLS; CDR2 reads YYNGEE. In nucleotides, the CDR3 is TGTGCCAGCAGCGTTGGACTAGCGGGAGGTGCCGACCTAGAGACCCAGTACTTC. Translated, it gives CASSVGLAGGADLETQYF. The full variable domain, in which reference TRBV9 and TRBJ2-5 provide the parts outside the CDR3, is DSGVTQTPKHLITATGQRVTLRCSPRSGDLSVYWYQQSLDQGLQFLIQYYNGEERAKGNILERFSAQQFPDLHSELNLSSLELGDSALYFCASSVGLAGGADLETQYFGPGTRLLVL.

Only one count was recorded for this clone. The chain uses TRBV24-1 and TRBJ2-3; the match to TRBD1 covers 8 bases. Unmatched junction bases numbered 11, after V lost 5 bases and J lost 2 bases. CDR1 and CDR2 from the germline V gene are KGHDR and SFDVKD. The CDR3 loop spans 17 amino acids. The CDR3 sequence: CATSAIQEDRVTDTQYF. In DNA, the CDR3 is TGTGCCACCAGTGCCATACAAGAGGACAGGGTCACAGATACGCAGTATTTT.

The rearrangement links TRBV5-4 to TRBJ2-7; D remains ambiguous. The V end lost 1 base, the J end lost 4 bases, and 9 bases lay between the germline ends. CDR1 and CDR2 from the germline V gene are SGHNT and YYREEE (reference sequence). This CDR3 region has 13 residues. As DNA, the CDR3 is TGTGCCAGCAGCTTGTTGTCCGGGTACGAGCAGTACTTC. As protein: CASSLLSGYEQYF. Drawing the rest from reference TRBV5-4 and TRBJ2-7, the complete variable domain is ETGVTQSPTHLIKTRGQQVTLRCSSQSGHNTVSWYQQALGQGPQFIFQYYREEENGRGNFPPRFSGLQFPNYSSELNVNALELDDSALYLCASSLLSGYEQYFGPGTRLTVT.

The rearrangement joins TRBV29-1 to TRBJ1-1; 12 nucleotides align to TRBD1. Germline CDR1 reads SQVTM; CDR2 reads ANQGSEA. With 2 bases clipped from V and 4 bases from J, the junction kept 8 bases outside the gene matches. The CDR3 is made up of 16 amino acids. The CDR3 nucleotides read TGCAGCGTTGAAACCATGGGACAGGGGGCGAGCACTGAAGCTTTCTTT. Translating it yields CSVETMGQGASTEAFF. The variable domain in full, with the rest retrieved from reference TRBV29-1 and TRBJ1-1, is SAVISQKPSRDICQRGTSLTIQCQVDSQVTMMFWYRQQPGQSLTLIATANQGSEATYESGFVIDKFPISRPNLTFSTLTVSNMSPEDSSIYLCSVETMGQGASTEAFFGQGTRLTVV.

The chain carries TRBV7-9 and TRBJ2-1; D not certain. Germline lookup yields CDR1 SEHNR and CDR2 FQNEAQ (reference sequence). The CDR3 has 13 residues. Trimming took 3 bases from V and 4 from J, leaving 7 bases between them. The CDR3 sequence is CASSFYIYNEQFF. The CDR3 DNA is TGTGCCAGCAGCTTTTACATTTACAATGAGCAGTTCTTC.

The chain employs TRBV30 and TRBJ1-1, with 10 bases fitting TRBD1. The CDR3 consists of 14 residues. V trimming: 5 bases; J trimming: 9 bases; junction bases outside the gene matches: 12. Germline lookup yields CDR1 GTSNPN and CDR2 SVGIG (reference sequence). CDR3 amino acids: CAWDIRDRGFKAFF. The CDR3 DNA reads TGTGCCTGGGATATCCGGGACAGGGGTTTTAAAGCTTTCTTT.

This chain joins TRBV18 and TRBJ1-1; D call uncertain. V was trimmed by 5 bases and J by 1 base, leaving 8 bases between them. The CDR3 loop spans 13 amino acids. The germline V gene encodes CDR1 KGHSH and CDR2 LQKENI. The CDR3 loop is CASSATPNTEAFF. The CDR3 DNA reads TGTGCCAGCTCAGCAACACCGAACACTGAAGCTTTCTTT.

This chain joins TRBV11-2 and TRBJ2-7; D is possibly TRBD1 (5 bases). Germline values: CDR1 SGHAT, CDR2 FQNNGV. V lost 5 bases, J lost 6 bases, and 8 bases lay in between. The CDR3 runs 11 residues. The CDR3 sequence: CASSPDSEQYF. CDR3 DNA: TGTGCCAGCAGCCCAGACAGCGAGCAGTACTTC.

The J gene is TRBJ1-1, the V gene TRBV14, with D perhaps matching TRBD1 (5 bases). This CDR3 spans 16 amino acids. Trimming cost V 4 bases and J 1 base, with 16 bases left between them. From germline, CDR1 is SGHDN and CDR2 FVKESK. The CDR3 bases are TGTGCCAGCAGCCCCAGCCGTTGGGGGGAGAACACTGAAGCTTTCTTT. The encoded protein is CASSPSRWGENTEAFF.

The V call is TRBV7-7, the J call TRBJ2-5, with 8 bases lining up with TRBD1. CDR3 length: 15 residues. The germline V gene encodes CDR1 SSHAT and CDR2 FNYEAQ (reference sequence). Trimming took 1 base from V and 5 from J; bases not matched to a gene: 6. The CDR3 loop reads CASSLGRGLGETQYF. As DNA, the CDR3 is TGTGCCAGCAGCTTAGGCAGGGGGCTTGGGGAGACCCAGTACTTC.